Below, 17 T cell receptor beta chains from the same sample are listed, as sequenced in a study of CD8 T cells in Susac syndrome (dated 2019 in TCRdb). The library was made by the immunoSEQ multiplex PCR assay. RNA was extracted with the RNeasy kit and about 0.5 to 1 ug was reverse transcribed using random hexamers. The raw public reads went through TCRdb reprocessing: fastp at Q25, MiXCR clone calling, in-frame beta chains kept. Rows with a matching CDR3 protein are joined into one entry that keeps the most common DNA and genes. The table for this sample lists about 240,000 distinct CDR3 sequences; approximately 95% of them were counted only once. The ten biggest clones cover about 0.095% of the sample. Material for sequencing was CD4+ T cells from PBMCs. The origin of the receptors is a human donor with Susac syndrome.

This chain joins TRBV30 and TRBJ1-1; a possible D gene is TRBD1 (5 bases). This CDR3 has 13 amino acids. Trimming left V 5 bases short and J 11 bases short, with 21 bases between. Germline V gene lookup returns CDR1 GTSNPN and CDR2 SVGIG (reference sequence). DNA of the CDR3: TGTGCCTGGCAAACAGGACCCGAAAAGGTGGCTTTCTTT. This sequence encodes CAWQTGPEKVAFF.

The V gene is TRBV27, the J gene TRBJ2-3; 7 bases fit TRBD1. CDR3 length equals 16 residues. Germline CDR1 reads MNHEY; CDR2 reads SMNVEV (reference sequence). Losses at the gene ends were 0 bases for V and 4 bases for J; bases not matched to a gene: 7. The CDR3 protein is CASSLSEGGNADTQYF. The CDR3 DNA sequence: TGTGCCAGCAGTTTATCTGAAGGGGGCAACGCAGATACGCAGTATTTT.

The chain recombines TRBV12-3 or TRBV12-4 with TRBJ2-1; 11 bases line up with TRBD1. CDR3 length: 15 amino acids. Trimming at V came to 6 bases and at J to 8 bases, leaving 9 bases not matched to a gene. CDR3 DNA: TGTGCCAGCAGCTCCGGGACAGGGGGTGGTCATGAGCAGTTCTTC. Protein product: CASSSGTGGGHEQFF.

To note about this clonotype: At one boundary the junction diverges from the germline segment, which might be a read error. This chain joins TRBV7-2 and TRBJ2-1, with 7 bases identical to TRBD2. CDR1 is SGHTA, CDR2 FQGNSA, per germline. CDR3 length: 14 amino acids. The CDR3 region is CGPVGLADNNEQFF. The CDR3 bases are TGCGGGCCCGTCGGGCTAGCGGATAACAATGAGCAGTTCTTC.

This chain uses TRBV18 with TRBJ1-1; D is perhaps TRBD1 (6 bases). Germline V gene lookup returns CDR1 KGHSH and CDR2 LQKENI. The germline V and J ends were trimmed by 0 bases and 10 bases, with 9 bases remaining between them. CDR3 length equals 12 residues. CDR3 residues: CASSPPKGVAFF. DNA for the CDR3: TGTGCCAGCTCACCACCGAAGGGGGTAGCTTTCTTT.

CDR3 region: CASSWTGHNEQFF. CDR3 coding DNA: TGTGCCAGCAGCTGGACAGGCCACAATGAGCAGTTCTTC. This chain links TRBV7-2 with TRBJ2-1; 7 nucleotides match TRBD1. The CDR3 is made up of 13 amino acids. V lost 4 bases to trimming and J lost 5 bases; unmatched junction nucleotides: 2. The germline gives CDR1 SGHTA, CDR2 FQGNSA.

V and J are TRBV29-1 and TRBJ2-3; D perhaps matches TRBD1 (5 bases). Germline V gives CDR1 SQVTM, CDR2 ANQGSEA. This CDR3 region has 14 residues. Trimming removed 6 bases at V and 0 bases at J, with 13 bases between. CDR3 in DNA: TGCAGCGTCCGAAAGGGGCTAAGCACAGATACGCAGTATTTT. Protein: CSVRKGLSTDTQYF.

The chain has TRBV9 and TRBJ1-1, with 7 bases fitting TRBD1. The junction had 9 bases not matched to a gene; V was cut back by 4 bases and J by 9 bases. In germline, CDR1 is SGDLS, CDR2 YYNGEE. The CDR3 consists of 13 residues. CDR3: CASSLNRDSQAFF. The DNA of the CDR3 is TGTGCCAGCAGCCTAAATAGGGACAGCCAAGCTTTCTTT.

The CDR3 spells CSAGGQQSHNQPQHF. CDR3 in DNA: TGCAGTGCTGGTGGACAGCAGAGTCACAATCAGCCCCAGCATTTT. The chain has TRBV20-1 and TRBJ1-5; perhaps TRBD1 as D (6 bases). V gave up 5 bases and J gave up 3 bases, with 17 bases separating them. The CDR3 sequence is 15 residues long. Germline values: CDR1 DFQATT, CDR2 SNEGSKA (reference sequence).

V is TRBV11-3 and J is TRBJ2-1, with 9 bases that match TRBD1. The CDR3 is made up of 14 amino acids. V gave up 8 bases and J gave up 6 bases; unmatched junction bases: 8. The germline CDR1 and CDR2 sequences are SGHNT and YENEEA. CDR3 in DNA: TGTGCCAGCGTTACAGGGGGCGGGGGCAATGAGCAGTTCTTC. Amino acids: CASVTGGGGNEQFF.

The gene calls are TRBV9 and TRBJ2-3; 9 bases are a match to TRBD1. The ends lost 3 bases at V and 5 bases at J; junction bases unmatched: 7. Germline assignment: CDR1 SGDLS and CDR2 YYNGEE. The CDR3 runs 15 residues. CDR3 sequence (DNA): TGTGCCAGCAGCGCCGGAACAGGGGGCTTAGATACGCAGTATTTT. Its translation is CASSAGTGGLDTQYF.

The rearrangement joins TRBV20-1 to TRBJ1-5, with D perhaps matching TRBD1 (6 bases). The CDR3 consists of 13 residues. The germline gives CDR1 DFQATT, CDR2 SNEGSKA (reference sequence). V dropped 6 bases and J dropped 3 bases, with 12 bases sitting between them. The CDR3 loop reads CSAARGDNQPQHF. DNA for the CDR3: TGCAGTGCCGCCAGGGGAGACAATCAGCCCCAGCATTTT.

This clonotype was observed a handful of times. CDR3 DNA: TGTGCCAGCAGTTTAGAGGGTAGTGGCTACACCTTC. It codes for CASSLEGSGYTF. This chain joins TRBV12-3 or TRBV12-4 and TRBJ1-2; D is uncertain. V was trimmed by 1 base and J by 7 bases, leaving 7 bases between them. There are 12 residues in the CDR3.

The chain uses TRBV20-1 and TRBJ2-5; a weak D match, TRBD1 (6 bases). Germline V gene sequence: CDR1 DFQATT, CDR2 SNEGSKA (reference sequence). This CDR3 has 13 residues. Between the trimmed V and J ends, which lost 3 bases and 5 bases, there was a span of 13 bases. This chain's CDR3 is CSARAQGRETQYF. The CDR3 DNA follows: TGCAGTGCTAGGGCACAGGGCCGGGAGACCCAGTACTTC.

The V call is TRBV18, the J call TRBJ2-7, with 8 bases fitting TRBD1. The V and J ends lost 3 bases and 5 bases, in that order; junction bases with no gene match: 9. The CDR3 covers 15 residues. Germline assignment: CDR1 KGHSH and CDR2 LQKENI. CDR3: CASSPPTGERDEQYF. The CDR3 DNA sequence: TGTGCCAGCTCACCCCCGACAGGGGAGAGGGACGAGCAGTACTTC.

The chain combines TRBV28 with TRBJ2-7; weak D call: TRBD1 (5 bases). The CDR3 sequence is 12 residues long. The germline V gene encodes CDR1 MDHEN and CDR2 SYDVKM. V was trimmed by 10 bases and J by 2 bases, leaving 12 bases between them. The CDR3 sequence: CAIGGRAYEQYF. CDR3 DNA sequence: TGTGCCATAGGTGGCAGGGCCTACGAGCAGTACTTC. The whole variable domain, filled in from reference TRBV28 and TRBJ2-7, reads DVKVTQSSRYLVKRTGEKVFLECVQDMDHENMFWYRQDPGLGLRLIYFSYDVKMKEKGDIPEGYSVSREKKERFSLILESASTNQTSMYLCAIGGRAYEQYFGPGTRLTVT.

The chain employs TRBV29-1 and TRBJ1-2; D unclear. Trimming removed 3 bases at V and 0 bases at J, with 5 bases between. Germline CDR1 reads SQVTM; CDR2 reads ANQGSEA. The CDR3 runs to 12 residues. CDR3: CSVDDTNYGYTF. The CDR3 DNA follows: TGCAGCGTTGATGATACTAACTATGGCTACACCTTC. The full variable domain, completed using reference TRBV29-1 and TRBJ1-2, is SAVISQKPSRDICQRGTSLTIQCQVDSQVTMMFWYRQQPGQSLTLIATANQGSEATYESGFVIDKFPISRPNLTFSTLTVSNMSPEDSSIYLCSVDDTNYGYTFGSGTRLTVV.